Shown below are 32 T cell receptor beta chains from a single sample sequenced in a study of T cells in Graves' hyperthyroidism and ophthalmopathy. RNA transcripts were the template for amplifying TCR beta CDR3 regions. A first-round RT-PCR of the TCR CDR3 used the HTBI primer set. TCRdb re-derived calls from the multiplex PCR reads in MiXCR, one entry per CDR3 protein. The data contain under 400,000 distinct CDR3 sequences, roughly 20% of them singletons. The source material was blood. The receptors stem from a middle-aged woman with Graves' ophthalmopathy.

This clonotype was counted many times. Written as DNA, the CDR3 is TGTGCCAGCAGTCTCTCCGAGTGGGGATACGAGCAGTACTTC. It translates to CASSLSEWGYEQYF. The chain joins TRBV27 to TRBJ2-7, with D uncertain. This CDR3 is 14 amino acids long. Trimming left V 5 bases short and J 4 bases short, with 15 bases between. The germline V gene encodes CDR1 MNHEY and CDR2 SMNVEV (reference sequence).

There are a few counts of this clonotype. The CDR3 region has the DNA TGTGCCAGCAGCTCCCGGACCGGGGGGCCAGAGACCCAGTACTTC. Translated: CASSSRTGGPETQYF. The chain recombines TRBV9 with TRBJ2-5, with a weak D call TRBD2 (7 bases). This CDR3 is built from 15 residues. Between the trimmed V and J ends, which lost 4 bases and 4 bases, there was a span of 17 bases. Germline V lookup: CDR1 SGDLS, CDR2 YYNGEE.

This clonotype was counted between two and nine times. The CDR3, as DNA: TGTGCCAGCAGTTACTCGACCGACAGGTCTCTCAGAAACACCATATATTTT. It codes for CASSYSTDRSLRNTIYF. The V and J genes are TRBV6-5 and TRBJ1-3; TRBD1 is a possible D gene (6 bases). V was clipped by 0 bases and J by 5 bases, with 17 bases between them. Germline-derived CDR1 and CDR2 are MNHEY and SVGAGI. This CDR3 spans 17 amino acids.

Many counts were recorded for this clonotype. This rearrangement joins TRBV9 to TRBJ1-2, with D possibly TRBD1 on 5 matching bases. Germline assignment: CDR1 SGDLS and CDR2 YYNGEE. Trimming cost V 5 bases and J 1 base, with 12 bases left between them. This CDR3 region has 14 residues. The CDR3 DNA is TGTGCCAGCAGTCCACAGGACCTTAACTATGGCTACACCTTC. Its translation is CASSPQDLNYGYTF.

This clonotype was observed many times. The V call is TRBV12-3 or TRBV12-4, the J call TRBJ1-1; D ambiguous. Trimming cost V 4 bases and J 2 bases, with 5 bases left between them. The CDR3 extends over 12 amino acids. The chain's CDR3 is CASSSSNTEAFF. Here the CDR3 DNA reads TGTGCCAGCAGTTCATCAAACACTGAAGCTTTCTTT.

With regard to this clonotype: The germline gene is not matched at one end of the junction; a read error may be the cause. The chain joins TRBV2 to TRBJ2-5; D unresolved. The germline V gene has CDR1 SNHLY and CDR2 FYNNEI. The length of the CDR3 is 10 residues. The CDR3 DNA reads TGTGCCAGCAAGACCAAGACCCAGTGCTTC. It yields the protein CASKTKTQCF. The full variable domain, completed using reference TRBV2 and TRBJ2-5, is EPEVTQTPSHQVTQMGQEVILRCVPISNHLYFYWYRQILGQKVEFLVSFYNNEISEKSEIFDDQFSVERPDGSNFTLKIRSTKLEDSAMYFCASKTKTQCFGPGTRLLVL.

This clonotype was counted a few times. This rearrangement joins TRBV7-8 to TRBJ1-1; 9 nucleotides match TRBD1. The CDR3 runs 14 residues. V lost 5 bases to trimming and J lost 2 bases; unmatched junction nucleotides: 3. Germline assignment: CDR1 SGHVS and CDR2 FQNEAQ. CDR3 DNA: TGTGCCAGCAGCCGGGACAGGGTTAACACTGAAGCTTTCTTT. Translating it yields CASSRDRVNTEAFF.

The table lists this clonotype with many counts. The chain is built from TRBV6-5 and TRBJ2-7, with TRBD2 identical over 13 bases. V dropped 2 bases and J dropped 3; count of bases not matched to a gene: 16. This CDR3 comprises 20 residues. Per the germline V gene, CDR1 is MNHEY and CDR2 is SVGAGI. The CDR3 protein is CASSYKWTSGSTKGVYEQYF. The CDR3 DNA reads as TGTGCCAGCAGTTACAAGTGGACTAGCGGGAGTACTAAAGGGGTCTACGAGCAGTACTTC.

The table lists this clonotype with many counts. The chain joins TRBV6-5 to TRBJ1-5, with a weak D call TRBD1 (5 bases). CDR1 is MNHEY, CDR2 SVGAGI, per germline. This CDR3 has 15 residues. V gave up 4 bases and J gave up 2 bases, with 12 bases separating them. CDR3: CASSSNGRGNQPQHF. CDR3 in DNA: TGTGCCAGCAGTTCAAATGGCAGGGGCAATCAGCCCCAGCATTTT.

The sample holds a few counts of this clonotype. V gene TRBV20-1 combines with J gene TRBJ1-1, with a weak D call TRBD1 (5 bases). The CDR3 contains 13 residues. The germline V gene has CDR1 DFQATT and CDR2 SNEGSKA (reference sequence). The V gene lost 3 bases and the J gene lost 7 bases, with 15 bases spanning the gap. CDR3 amino acids: CSASGPAGSEAFF. The CDR3 DNA sequence: TGCAGTGCTAGTGGTCCAGCAGGGAGTGAAGCTTTCTTT.

This clonotype was observed a handful of times. A much more abundant neighbour one base away suggests this may be a read error. This chain links TRBV20-1 with TRBJ1-2, with D uncertain. The CDR3 has 12 residues. CDR1 and CDR2 from the germline V gene are DFQATT and SNEGSKA (reference sequence). V was pared by 3 bases and J by 7 bases, with 12 bases between. The CDR3 is CSASSWGSGYTF. The CDR3 bases are TGCAGTGCTAGTTCGTGGGGATCTGGCTACACCTTC.

The chain couples TRBV28 to TRBJ2-5; the match to TRBD2 covers 9 bases. V shed 1 base and J 5 bases; nucleotides not matched to a gene: 5. This CDR3 spans 15 amino acids. CDR1 and CDR2 (germline): MDHEN, SYDVKM. The CDR3 here is CASSLLAGERETQYF. CDR3 DNA: TGTGCCAGCAGTTTATTAGCGGGAGAACGTGAGACCCAGTACTTC.

Many counts were recorded for this clonotype. The chain recombines TRBV28 with TRBJ2-2, with 7 bases lining up with TRBD1. J lost 0 bases, V lost 6 bases, and 10 bases had no gene match. The CDR3 runs 17 residues. Germline-derived CDR1 and CDR2 are MDHEN and SYDVKM. Written as DNA, the CDR3 is TGTGCCAGCAGATTACTGAGGACAGGAACGAACACCGGGGAGCTGTTTTTT. The encoded protein is CASRLLRTGTNTGELFF.

This clonotype occurred many times. This chain connects TRBV18 to TRBJ2-7; D ambiguous. The V and J ends lost 4 bases and 2 bases respectively, with 9 bases between them. The germline V gene has CDR1 KGHSH and CDR2 LQKENI. The CDR3 has 13 residues. The CDR3 coding sequence is TGTGCCAGCTCACTTTACAGAGCCTACGAGCAGTACTTC. Residues: CASSLYRAYEQYF.

In its sample, this clonotype was seen many times. This chain links TRBV15 with TRBJ2-7, with D possibly matching TRBD1 (7 bases). Germline lookup yields CDR1 LNHNV and CDR2 YYDKDF (reference sequence). The CDR3 runs 15 residues. Trimming shortened V by 0 bases and J by 7 bases, and 16 bases separated the two germline ends. In nucleotides, the CDR3 is TGTGCCACCAGCAGAGACTGGGCAGGGGGAGGTGAGCAGTACTTC. Translating gives CATSRDWAGGGEQYF. Full variable domain (missing parts from reference TRBV15 and TRBJ2-7): DAMVIQNPRYQVTQFGKPVTLSCSQTLNHNVMYWYQQKSSQAPKLLFHYYDKDFNNEADTPDNFQSRRPNTSFCFLDIRSPGLGDTAMYLCATSRDWAGGGEQYFGPGTRLTVT.

There are many counts of this clonotype. The chain uses TRBV7-2 and TRBJ2-7; D uncertain. Per germline, CDR1 SGHTA and CDR2 FQGNSA. This CDR3 spans 14 amino acids. With 5 bases removed from V and 1 base from J, the gap between germline ends came to 12 bases. The chain's CDR3 is CASSTIPSSYEQYF. Here the CDR3 DNA reads TGTGCCAGCAGCACCATACCATCTTCCTACGAGCAGTACTTC.

This chain connects TRBV27 to TRBJ2-5; a weak D match, TRBD1 (7 bases). CDR3 size: 14 residues. Germline V lookup: CDR1 MNHEY, CDR2 SMNVEV (reference sequence). V was cut by 5 bases and J by 5 bases, with 15 bases left in between. The CDR3 here is CASSPGGRGETQYF. The CDR3 coding sequence is TGTGCCAGCAGTCCCGGGGGCAGGGGGGAGACCCAGTACTTC.

The chain uses TRBV12-3 or TRBV12-4 and TRBJ1-2; D is unclear. This CDR3 spans 12 amino acids. Trimming stripped 6 bases from V and 4 bases from J, with 9 bases between. The CDR3 reads CASSRASYGYTF. In nucleotides, the CDR3 is TGTGCCAGCAGCCGCGCCTCCTATGGCTACACCTTC.

This clonotype appeared many times. The chain combines TRBV6-1 with TRBJ2-7; no clear D. CDR1 and CDR2 from the germline V gene are MNHNS and SASEGT. The CDR3 is 14 amino acids. The V end lost 6 bases, the J end lost 7 bases, and 19 bases lay between the germline ends. DNA for the CDR3: TGTGCCAGCAGAGGTAGCTCGAGGATGAGGGAGCAGTACTTC. This translates into CASRGSSRMREQYF.

The rearrangement joins TRBV20-1 to TRBJ2-7, with D perhaps matching TRBD2 (5 bases). This CDR3 has 14 amino acids. Germline CDR1 and CDR2: DFQATT and SNEGSKA (reference sequence). V shed 3 bases and J shed 3 bases, with 15 bases lying between them. The CDR3: CSASGDGLDYEQYF. In DNA form, the CDR3 reads TGCAGTGCTAGCGGTGACGGACTCGACTACGAGCAGTACTTC.

This clonotype was recorded at least ten times. The genes are TRBV30 and TRBJ2-5; tentatively, D is TRBD2 (6 bases). Trimming left V 0 bases short and J 6 bases short, with 8 bases between. Germline-derived CDR1 and CDR2 are GTSNPN and SVGIG (reference sequence). This CDR3 is 12 amino acids long. DNA for the CDR3: TGTGCCTGGAGTGTTGGCGGGAAGACCCAGTACTTC. Its translation is CAWSVGGKTQYF.

This clonotype appeared many times. The genes are TRBV7-9 and TRBJ2-2, with 10 bases lining up with TRBD2. Germline CDR1 is SEHNR and CDR2 is FQNEAQ (reference sequence). CDR3 length equals 15 residues. The J segment lost 5 bases and the V segment lost 4 bases, leaving 4 bases of the junction unmatched. The CDR3 nucleotides are TGTGCCAGCAGCTCTAGCGGGAGTCGGACCGGGGAGCTGTTTTTT. This gives the protein CASSSSGSRTGELFF.

This clonotype showed up just a few times. This sequence joins TRBV13 and TRBJ2-7; 8 nucleotides agree with TRBD2. V lost 4 bases, J lost 9 bases, and 14 bases stayed unmatched. CDR1 and CDR2 from the germline V gene are PRHDT and FYEKMQ (reference sequence). CDR3 size: 15 residues. The CDR3 here is CASSSGLDEGKVQYF. The DNA of the CDR3 is TGTGCCAGCAGCTCGGGACTAGATGAGGGTAAGGTGCAGTACTTC.

This clonotype has at least ten counts. The chain recombines TRBV20-1 with TRBJ1-2; 9 bases agree with TRBD1. The CDR3 is 18 residues long. V trimming: 3 bases; J trimming: 2 bases; junction bases outside the gene matches: 16. Germline CDR1 reads DFQATT; CDR2 reads SNEGSKA (reference sequence). The CDR3 DNA sequence: TGCAGTGCTAGTCCGTTAGCGGGACAGGGCCTAGGAAACTATGGCTACACCTTC. Residues: CSASPLAGQGLGNYGYTF.

This clonotype appeared a few times. The genes are TRBV28 and TRBJ1-1; D gene unclear. Trimming left V 6 bases short and J 14 bases short, with 13 bases between. The CDR3 spans 10 residues. Germline CDR1 is MDHEN and CDR2 is SYDVKM. Written as DNA, the CDR3 is TGTGCCAGCAGCGAAGCCGCTGTATTCTTT. Amino acid sequence: CASSEAAVFF.

The chain links TRBV7-3 to TRBJ1-6; D not resolved. Trimming removed 2 bases from V and 10 bases from J, with 9 bases in between. In germline, CDR1 is SGHTA, CDR2 FQGTGA. CDR3 length: 13 amino acids. The CDR3 spells CASSLLGESPLHF. DNA of the CDR3: TGTGCCAGCAGCTTATTAGGCGAATCACCCCTCCACTTT.

The genes are TRBV6-2 or TRBV6-3 and TRBJ2-7; TRBD2 is a possible D gene (7 bases). Per germline, CDR1 MNHEY and CDR2 SVGEGT. The CDR3 is made up of 16 amino acids. Trimming shortened V by 3 bases and J by 4 bases, and 19 bases separated the two germline ends. The CDR3 DNA reads as TGTGCCAGCAGTTATGTGTTCCGGGGGGCCATGTACGAGCAGTACTTC. It is translated as CASSYVFRGAMYEQYF.

This clonotype was observed at least ten times. The gene calls are TRBV12-5 and TRBJ2-7; D might be TRBD2 (6 bases). Trimming pared 5 bases from V and 5 bases from J, leaving 19 bases between. CDR1 is LGHNT, CDR2 FRNRAP, per germline. The CDR3 has 15 amino acids. The CDR3 protein is CASGPTPGLLDEQYF. CDR3 nucleotide sequence: TGTGCTAGTGGTCCTACACCGGGACTTCTGGACGAGCAGTACTTC.

This clonotype was detected ten times or more. This sequence joins TRBV28 and TRBJ1-5; no firm D call. The germline V and J ends were trimmed by 3 bases and 9 bases, with 15 bases remaining between them. The CDR3 is 14 residues long. CDR1 and CDR2 (germline): MDHEN, SYDVKM. CDR3 region: CASSFRRLGRPQHF. The CDR3 nucleotides read TGTGCCAGCAGTTTTCGGCGGCTCGGCCGGCCCCAGCATTTT.

The sample holds many counts of this clonotype. The chain has TRBV12-3 or TRBV12-4 and TRBJ2-7, with a possible D match to TRBD2 (5 bases). This CDR3 contains 12 residues. V shed 4 bases and J shed 6 bases, with 10 bases lying between them. CDR3 sequence reads: CASSSSGVEQYF. DNA for the CDR3: TGTGCCAGCAGTTCCTCCGGGGTCGAGCAGTACTTC.

This clonotype was counted many times. The CDR3 protein is CASSLGYTETQYF. CDR3 bases: TGTGCCAGCAGTTTGGGCTATACAGAGACCCAGTACTTC. The chain is built from TRBV12-3 or TRBV12-4 and TRBJ2-5; D unresolved. The CDR3 sequence is 13 residues long. The V and J ends lost 3 bases and 4 bases respectively, with 9 bases between them.

This clonotype was found once. V usage is TRBV6-5 and J usage is TRBJ2-5, with 9 bases that match TRBD1. V lost 5 bases and J lost 5; bases outside the gene matches: 9. Germline V gene lookup returns CDR1 MNHEY and CDR2 SVGAGI. The CDR3 length is 15 residues. In DNA form, the CDR3 reads TGTGCCAGCAGTACTACAGGGGGCAGGTCGGAGACCCAGTACTTC. It encodes CASSTTGGRSETQYF.